This TCR beta chain was found in a study of technical replicates of blood from a handful of donors. The CDR3 totals 15 residues. Trimming removed 0 bases from V and 4 bases from J; junction bases left unmatched: 7. The germline gives CDR1 GTSNPN, CDR2 SVGIG (reference sequence). Sequencing was performed with immunoSEQ multiplex PCR; in TCRdb, only in-frame clones are kept and a portion is missing. The sample has under 35,000 clones; around 90% are singletons. Only one count was recorded for this clone. The sequenced sample consisted of PBMCs. The J gene is TRBJ2-3, the V gene TRBV30; 7 nucleotides line up with TRBD1. This clonotype was obtained from a human donor in good health. Some clones in this sample may be carry-over from other donors' samples. CDR3 amino acids: CAWSVTGVRSDTQYF. In DNA form, the CDR3 reads TGTGCCTGGAGTGTCACAGGGGTTAGGTCAGATACGCAGTATTTT.